These 31 T cell receptor beta chains came from one sample sequenced in a study of T cells after posttransplantation cyclophosphamide. Sequencing used immunoSEQ multiplex PCR; TCRdb keeps in-frame clones, though not all of them. Among under 15,000 clones, approximately 80% were seen once, and the ten largest hold roughly 0.83%. Source material: memory CD4+ T cells sorted from PBMCs. These receptors all come from a man aged 50-60 years in good health, CMV-negative, and a related stem cell transplant donor.

The chain uses TRBV5-1 and TRBJ2-7; TRBD2 aligns across 9 bases. Germline trimming cut 3 bases from V and 5 bases from J; bases unmatched to any gene: 6. Germline lookup yields CDR1 SGHRS and CDR2 YFSETQ. This CDR3 has 14 amino acids. DNA for the CDR3: TGCGCCAGCAGCTCCCTAGCGGGATTGGACGAGCAGTACTTC. Protein sequence: CASSSLAGLDEQYF.

This rearrangement joins TRBV11-3 to TRBJ2-2; 10 positions match TRBD1. The CDR3 is made up of 19 amino acids. The ends lost 0 bases at V and 2 bases at J; junction bases unmatched: 9. Germline CDR1 and CDR2: SGHNT and YENEEA. CDR3 loop: CASSLDRWTGGKNTGELFF. CDR3 bases: TGTGCCAGCAGCTTAGATCGGTGGACAGGGGGAAAAAACACCGGGGAGCTGTTTTTT.

The CDR3 sequence is CASSPIIGSGAQETQYF. The CDR3 DNA sequence: TGTGCCAGCAGCCCAATAATTGGTAGCGGTGCGCAAGAGACCCAGTACTTC. The rearrangement links TRBV9 to TRBJ2-5; TRBD2 is a possible D gene (6 bases). The CDR3 spans 17 residues. V was trimmed by 4 bases and J by 2 bases, leaving 21 bases between them. CDR1 and CDR2 from the germline V gene are SGDLS and YYNGEE.

This sequence joins TRBV10-1 and TRBJ2-3; D possibly corresponds to TRBD2 (5 bases). Germline V gene data show CDR1 as WNHNN and CDR2 as SYGVQD (reference sequence). The CDR3 runs to 16 residues. V shed 3 bases and J shed 2 bases, with 15 bases lying between them. The DNA of the CDR3 is TGCGCCAGCAGTGAAATTAGAAGCGGACCCACAGATACGCAGTATTTT. Translated, it gives CASSEIRSGPTDTQYF.

The chain carries TRBV4-1 and TRBJ2-1, with 10 bases fitting TRBD1. The junction had 5 bases not matched to a gene; V was cut back by 0 bases and J by 3 bases. Germline CDR1 reads MGHRA; CDR2 reads YSYEKL. The length of the CDR3 is 17 residues. CDR3 loop: CASSQDPGTGVYNEQFF. CDR3 nucleotides: TGCGCCAGCAGCCAAGACCCCGGGACAGGGGTCTACAATGAGCAGTTCTTC.

This clone has a handful of counts. This rearrangement joins TRBV5-4 to TRBJ2-7; 8 bases match TRBD1. The CDR3 consists of 15 residues. The ends lost 4 bases at V and 0 bases at J; junction bases unmatched: 6. Germline V gene lookup returns CDR1 SGHNT and CDR2 YYREEE (reference sequence). CDR3 loop: CASSPTGTGSYEQYF. The CDR3, as DNA: TGTGCCAGCAGCCCCACAGGGACAGGCTCCTACGAGCAGTACTTC.

With respect to this clone: An end of the junction differs from the germline gene, which may be a read error. Other DNA variants within this sample encode the same CDR3. V and J are TRBV7-2 and TRBJ1-6; D perhaps matches TRBD1 (6 bases). CDR3 length: 14 residues. Germline CDR1 reads SGHTA; CDR2 reads FQGNSA. CDR3 nucleotide sequence: TGTGCCAGCAGCTTCGGACAGCAAAATTCCCCCCTCCACTTT. Protein product: CASSFGQQNSPLHF.

This clone was seen just once. V usage is TRBV2 and J usage is TRBJ2-7; weak D call: TRBD1 (5 bases). Germline V gene lookup returns CDR1 SNHLY and CDR2 FYNNEI. This CDR3 comprises 13 residues. Trimming removed 3 bases at V and 2 bases at J, with 8 bases between. CDR3: CASSDRAPYEQYF. Here the CDR3 DNA reads TGTGCCAGCAGTGACAGGGCGCCCTACGAGCAGTACTTC. Filled out from reference TRBV2 and TRBJ2-7, the complete variable domain reads EPEVTQTPSHQVTQMGQEVILRCVPISNHLYFYWYRQILGQKVEFLVSFYNNEISEKSEIFDDQFSVERPDGSNFTLKIRSTKLEDSAMYFCASSDRAPYEQYFGPGTRLTVT.

The chain recombines TRBV4-3 with TRBJ1-2, with TRBD1 identical over 7 bases. Germline trimming cut 1 base from V and 2 bases from J; bases unmatched to any gene: 10. The CDR3 is 17 residues long. Germline V gene data show CDR1 as LGHNA and CDR2 as YSLEER. This CDR3 reads CASSQVYVGQSNYGYTF. Here the CDR3 DNA reads TGCGCCAGCAGCCAAGTATACGTGGGACAGTCAAACTATGGCTACACCTTC.

The chain carries TRBV5-8 and TRBJ1-5, with 9 bases identical to TRBD1. V dropped 5 bases and J dropped 4; count of bases not matched to a gene: 22. Germline assignment: CDR1 SGHTS and CDR2 YDEGEE. This CDR3 comprises 20 residues. The CDR3 region is CASRHTGGTSLAWANQPQHF. For the CDR3, the DNA is TGTGCCAGCAGACACACAGGGGGCACATCCCTGGCCTGGGCGAATCAGCCCCAGCATTTT.

V usage is TRBV5-5 and J usage is TRBJ2-1; weak D call: TRBD2 (5 bases). CDR3 length equals 13 residues. V was pared by 3 bases and J by 3 bases, with 7 bases between. CDR1 SGHKS and CDR2 YYEKEE come from the germline V gene (reference sequence). The CDR3 DNA follows: TGTGCCAGCAGCTCCCGGGACTACAATGAGCAGTTCTTC. Its protein is CASSSRDYNEQFF.

The chain combines TRBV19 with TRBJ2-5; tentative D call: TRBD1 (5 bases). Between the trimmed V and J ends, which lost 9 bases and 5 bases, there was a span of 22 bases. From germline, CDR1 is LNHDA and CDR2 SQIVND (reference sequence). The CDR3 contains 15 residues. In DNA, the CDR3 is TGTGCCAGCTCCCGCGTGGCGGCCAAGGGGGAGACCCAGTACTTC. Amino acid sequence: CASSRVAAKGETQYF.

The chain joins TRBV5-1 to TRBJ2-7; weak D call: TRBD2 (6 bases). Germline CDR1 is SGHRS and CDR2 is YFSETQ. This CDR3 region has 14 residues. V lost 4 bases to trimming and J lost 5 bases, with 16 bases between them. CDR3 residues: CASSGVPSADEQYF. CDR3 DNA: TGCGCCAGCAGCGGGGTACCTAGCGCGGACGAGCAGTACTTC. Using reference TRBV5-1 and TRBJ2-7 for the parts outside the CDR3, the full variable domain is KAGVTQTPRYLIKTRGQQVTLSCSPISGHRSVSWYQQTPGQGLQFLFEYFSETQRNKGNFPGRFSGRQFSNSRSEMNVSTLELGDSALYLCASSGVPSADEQYFGPGTRLTVT.

This chain joins TRBV9 and TRBJ2-7, with TRBD2 matching 7 bases. Trimming removed 0 bases from V and 0 bases from J; junction bases left unmatched: 3. This CDR3 region has 15 residues. The germline gives CDR1 SGDLS, CDR2 YYNGEE. The DNA of the CDR3 is TGTGCCAGCAGCGTAGCGGGGGGTAGCTCCTACGAGCAGTACTTC. This encodes CASSVAGGSSYEQYF.

The rearrangement joins TRBV6-1 to TRBJ2-2; no definite D call. The germline V and J ends were trimmed by 6 bases and 3 bases, with 11 bases remaining between them. The germline V gene has CDR1 MNHNS and CDR2 SASEGT. The CDR3 has 14 amino acids. The CDR3 coding sequence is TGTGCCAGCAGAACCGACGGGTACACCGGGGAGCTGTTTTTT. Amino acid sequence: CASRTDGYTGELFF.

The chain links TRBV29-1 to TRBJ2-2; D possibly corresponds to TRBD1 (6 bases). CDR1 is SQVTM, CDR2 ANQGSEA, per germline. Trimming took 5 bases from V and 2 from J, leaving 12 bases between them. The CDR3 sequence is 14 residues long. This CDR3 reads CSVNKDRNTGELFF. The CDR3 nucleotides read TGCAGCGTTAACAAGGACAGAAACACCGGGGAGCTGTTTTTT.

The V and J genes are TRBV7-3 and TRBJ2-7, with D possibly matching TRBD2 (6 bases). This CDR3 comprises 14 residues. Between the trimmed V and J ends, which lost 5 bases and 1 base, there was a span of 12 bases. Germline loops: CDR1 SGHTA, CDR2 FQGTGA. CDR3 protein: CASSPAGTSYEQYF. CDR3 nucleotides: TGTGCCAGCAGCCCAGCCGGGACTTCCTACGAGCAGTACTTC.

The chain links TRBV5-1 to TRBJ1-1, with TRBD1 matching 9 bases. Germline V CDR1 and CDR2: SGHRS, YFSETQ. The CDR3 has 15 residues. Germline trimming cut 0 bases from V and 6 bases from J; bases unmatched to any gene: 6. The CDR3 reads CASSLGPRTGAEAFF. The CDR3, as DNA: TGCGCCAGCAGCTTGGGGCCTAGGACAGGGGCTGAAGCTTTCTTT.

V is TRBV4-2 and J is TRBJ2-7, with 14 nucleotides matching TRBD2. V lost 4 bases and J lost 0; bases outside the gene matches: 5. The germline V gene has CDR1 LGHNA and CDR2 YNFKEQ. This CDR3 contains 17 residues. DNA for the CDR3: TGTGCCAGCAGCCCCGGACTAGCGGGAGGCCCCTCCTACGAGCAGTACTTC. The encoded protein is CASSPGLAGGPSYEQYF.

This chain links TRBV2 with TRBJ2-7, with D possibly matching TRBD1 (5 bases). The V gene's germline CDR1 is SNHLY and CDR2 FYNNEI. CDR3 length: 15 residues. The CDR3 region is CATKQGEQVSLEQYF. CDR3 sequence (DNA): TGTGCTACCAAGCAAGGGGAACAAGTCTCCCTCGAGCAGTACTTC.

The chain has TRBV19 and TRBJ1-2; tentative D call: TRBD1 (5 bases). Germline assignment: CDR1 LNHDA and CDR2 SQIVND (reference sequence). The CDR3 extends over 15 amino acids. V dropped 3 bases and J dropped 0 bases, with 11 bases sitting between them. The chain's CDR3 is CASSIAGQPNYGYTF. In DNA form, the CDR3 reads TGTGCCAGTAGTATCGCAGGGCAGCCTAACTATGGCTACACCTTC.

This clone was seen only once. V gene TRBV18 combines with J gene TRBJ1-1; 8 bases are shared with TRBD1. This CDR3 region has 12 residues. After removal of 3 bases from V and 6 bases from J, the junction contained 0 bases not matched to a gene. Germline V gene data show CDR1 as KGHSH and CDR2 as LQKENI. The CDR3: CASSPDRAEAFF. In DNA form, the CDR3 reads TGTGCCAGCTCACCGGACAGGGCTGAAGCTTTCTTT. The full variable domain, with the rest looked up from reference TRBV18 and TRBJ1-1, is NAGVMQNPRHLVRRRGQEARLRCSPMKGHSHVYWYRQLPEEGLKFMVYLQKENIIDESGMPKERFSAEFPKEGPSILRIQQVVRGDSAAYFCASSPDRAEAFFGQGTRLTVV.

The rearrangement links TRBV23-1 to TRBJ2-5; TRBD1 agrees at 7 bases. TRBV23-1 is placed among ORFs of uncertain function. The CDR3 length is 15 residues. Unmatched junction bases numbered 14, after V lost 8 bases and J lost 5 bases. CDR3 amino acids: CASPARLQGIETQYF. As DNA, the CDR3 is TGCGCCAGCCCCGCAAGATTACAGGGGATCGAGACCCAGTACTTC.

The CDR3 region has the DNA TGTGCCAGCAGCTTGAGCGGTAATCAGCCCCAGCATTTT. This translates into CASSLSGNQPQHF. J is TRBJ1-5 and V is TRBV5-4; D ambiguous. V was pared by 1 base and J by 4 bases, with 6 bases between. CDR1 SGHNT and CDR2 YYREEE come from the germline V gene (reference sequence). The CDR3 covers 13 residues.

This chain uses TRBV7-2 with TRBJ2-1; 8 positions match TRBD2. This CDR3 is built from 12 residues. The J segment lost 7 bases and the V segment lost 11 bases, leaving 7 bases of the junction unmatched. Germline V CDR1 and CDR2: SGHTA, FQGNSA. The CDR3 spells CASQREWNEQFF. The CDR3 bases are TGTGCCTCTCAGCGGGAGTGGAATGAGCAGTTCTTC.

This clone occurred once. The J gene is TRBJ1-3, the V gene TRBV7-8, with 7 bases identical to TRBD1. V shed 2 bases, J shed 4 bases, and the junction held 5 bases outside the gene matches. Germline lookup yields CDR1 SGHVS and CDR2 FQNEAQ. This CDR3 comprises 15 residues. DNA for the CDR3: TGTGCCAGCAGCTTAACGACAGGGTCGGGAAACACCATATATTTT. It specifies CASSLTTGSGNTIYF.

This clone was detected only once. The V gene is TRBV6-1, the J gene TRBJ2-3, with 9 bases fitting TRBD2. The CDR3 spans 13 residues. The germline CDR1 and CDR2 sequences are MNHNS and SASEGT. With V trimmed by 8 bases and J by 2 bases, 2 bases remained unmatched. CDR3 sequence (DNA): TGTGCCAGCCTAGCGGGACACACAGATACGCAGTATTTT. Its protein is CASLAGHTDTQYF.

This clone was counted between two and nine times. The rearrangement links TRBV5-1 to TRBJ2-6; no clear D. This CDR3 comprises 16 residues. Germline CDR1 and CDR2: SGHRS and YFSETQ. Trimming removed 4 bases from V and 0 bases from J, with 11 bases in between. CDR3 residues: CASSLPGLSGANVLTF. The CDR3 DNA follows: TGCGCCAGCAGCCTCCCCGGTCTCTCTGGGGCCAACGTCCTGACTTTC.

The rearrangement uses TRBV14 and TRBJ1-4, with TRBD1 matching 7 bases. The junction had 8 bases not matched to a gene; V was cut back by 3 bases and J by 4 bases. The CDR3 covers 16 residues. Germline V CDR1 and CDR2: SGHDN, FVKESK. CDR3 sequence (DNA): TGTGCCAGCAGCCAGGTCGAGGGGGCCTTTAATGAAAAACTGTTTTTT. Its translation: CASSQVEGAFNEKLFF.

The rearrangement joins TRBV19 to TRBJ2-7, with 7 bases lining up with TRBD1. With V trimmed by 4 bases and J by 0 bases, 12 bases remained unmatched. Per the germline V gene, CDR1 is LNHDA and CDR2 is SQIVND (reference sequence). This CDR3 spans 17 amino acids. CDR3 loop: CASSTPGQMTNSYEQYF. The DNA for the CDR3 is TGTGCCAGTAGTACACCGGGACAGATGACCAACTCCTACGAGCAGTACTTC.

This clone was seen only a few times. The chain employs TRBV4-1 and TRBJ1-4; 7 bases line up with TRBD1. After removal of 4 bases from V and 3 bases from J, the junction contained 5 bases not matched to a gene. Germline CDR1 is MGHRA and CDR2 is YSYEKL. The CDR3 extends over 15 amino acids. DNA for the CDR3: TGCGCCAGCAGCCTGGACAGGCCGCCTAATGAAAAACTGTTTTTT. Its translation: CASSLDRPPNEKLFF.